This record concerns one T cell receptor beta chain sequence. The CDR3 has 18 residues. CDR1 SGHDT and CDR2 YYEEEE come from the germline V gene. The ends lost 4 bases at V and 1 base at J; junction bases unmatched: 10. The sample belongs to a study of cytomegalovirus exposure and HLA in healthy donors. PCR amplification relied on 60 Vbeta primers (plus 13 Jbeta primers). TCRdb's copy holds only in-frame clones and misses some; the assay was immunoSEQ multiplex PCR. In total, the table holds about 47,000 clones. The V gene is TRBV5-6, the J gene TRBJ2-7, with TRBD2 matching over 14 bases. The TCR comes from a male donor in good health and CMV-seronegative. The sequenced sample consisted of PBMCs. The CDR3 DNA reads TGTGCCAGCAGCCAGAAGGGACTAGCGGGGGTTTTTTCCTACGAGCAGTACTTC. Protein: CASSQKGLAGVFSYEQYF.